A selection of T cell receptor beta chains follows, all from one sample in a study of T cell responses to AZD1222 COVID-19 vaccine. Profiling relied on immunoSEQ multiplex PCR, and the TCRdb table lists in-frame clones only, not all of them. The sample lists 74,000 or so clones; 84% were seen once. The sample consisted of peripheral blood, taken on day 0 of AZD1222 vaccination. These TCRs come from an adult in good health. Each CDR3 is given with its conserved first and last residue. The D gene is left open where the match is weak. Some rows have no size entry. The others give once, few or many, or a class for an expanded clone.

cdr3_aa: CASSFQGHYEQYF
cdr3_nt: TGTGCCAGCAGTTTTCAGGGGCACTACGAGCAGTACTTC
d_call: -
cdr3_length: 13
j_call: TRBJ2-7
clone_size: -
v_call: TRBV28

cdr3_aa: CAIESSGGYTF
cdr3_nt: TGCGCCATCGAGTCGAGTGGTGGCTACACCTTC
d_call: -
cdr3_length: 11
j_call: TRBJ1-2
clone_size: -
v_call: TRBV5-1

cdr3_aa: CASSSSGWDPYNEQFF
cdr3_nt: TGCGCCAGCAGTTCTAGCGGGTGGGATCCCTACAATGAGCAGTTCTTC
d_call: TRBD2
cdr3_length: 16
j_call: TRBJ2-1
clone_size: -
v_call: TRBV10-2

cdr3_aa: CASSGTPTILTDTQYF
cdr3_nt: TGTGCCAGCAGTGGGACTCCGACAATTCTCACAGATACGCAGTATTTT
d_call: -
cdr3_length: 16
j_call: TRBJ2-3
clone_size: -
v_call: TRBV3-1/TRBV3-2

cdr3_aa: CASSFPNTGELFF
cdr3_nt: TGTGCCAGCAGCTTCCCAAACACCGGGGAGCTGTTTTTT
d_call: -
cdr3_length: 13
j_call: TRBJ2-2
clone_size: -
v_call: TRBV7-3

cdr3_aa: CASSQTTGLGYNEQFF
cdr3_nt: TGTGCCAGCAGCCAGACCACGGGACTAGGATACAATGAGCAGTTCTTC
d_call: TRBD2
cdr3_length: 16
j_call: TRBJ2-1
clone_size: once
v_call: TRBV6-6

cdr3_aa: CASTSKSSYNSPLHF
cdr3_nt: TGTGCCAGCACGAGTAAGAGCTCCTATAATTCACCCCTCCACTTT
d_call: -
cdr3_length: 15
j_call: TRBJ1-6
clone_size: -
v_call: TRBV2

cdr3_aa: CASREKDRGIYEQYF
cdr3_nt: TGTGCCAGCAGAGAGAAAGACAGGGGGATTTACGAGCAGTACTTC
d_call: TRBD1
cdr3_length: 15
j_call: TRBJ2-7
clone_size: -
v_call: TRBV6-5

cdr3_aa: CASSPGQGGLEKLFF
cdr3_nt: TGTGCCAGCAGTCCCGGTCAGGGTGGGTTGGAAAAACTGTTTTTT
d_call: -
cdr3_length: 15
j_call: TRBJ1-4
clone_size: -
v_call: TRBV28

cdr3_aa: CASSWTGDEQYF
cdr3_nt: TGTGCCAGCAGCTGGACAGGGGACGAGCAGTACTTC
d_call: TRBD1
cdr3_length: 12
j_call: TRBJ2-7
clone_size: -
v_call: TRBV7-9

cdr3_aa: CASSFVTEAFF
cdr3_nt: TGTGCCAGCAGTTTCGTCACTGAAGCTTTCTTT
d_call: -
cdr3_length: 11
j_call: TRBJ1-1
clone_size: -
v_call: TRBV28

cdr3_aa: CASSLGQGTNSPLHF
cdr3_nt: TGTGCCAGCAGCTTGGGACAGGGGACTAATTCACCCCTCCACTTT
d_call: TRBD1
cdr3_length: 15
j_call: TRBJ1-6
clone_size: -
v_call: TRBV7-2

cdr3_aa: CASIGGGAIGELFF
cdr3_nt: TGTGCCAGCATTGGCGGGGGGGCAATCGGGGAGCTGTTTTTT
d_call: TRBD2
cdr3_length: 14
j_call: TRBJ2-2
clone_size: -
v_call: TRBV28

cdr3_aa: CASSFGSYTDTQYF
cdr3_nt: TGTGCCAGCAGTTTCGGCTCCTACACAGATACGCAGTATTTT
d_call: -
cdr3_length: 14
j_call: TRBJ2-3
clone_size: -
v_call: TRBV28

cdr3_aa: CASRQGFSNQPQHF
cdr3_nt: TGTGCCAGCAGACAGGGTTTTAGCAATCAGCCCCAGCATTTT
d_call: -
cdr3_length: 14
j_call: TRBJ1-5
clone_size: -
v_call: TRBV28

cdr3_aa: CASSIWSYGYTF
cdr3_nt: TGTGCCAGTAGTATTTGGTCCTATGGCTACACCTTC
d_call: -
cdr3_length: 12
j_call: TRBJ1-2
clone_size: -
v_call: TRBV19

cdr3_aa: CASSDGQIPNTGELFF
cdr3_nt: TGTGCCAGCAGTGACGGACAGATCCCGAACACCGGGGAGCTGTTTTTT
d_call: -
cdr3_length: 16
j_call: TRBJ2-2
clone_size: -
v_call: TRBV28